A selection of T cell receptor beta chains follows, all from one sample in a study of radiotherapy plus CTLA-4 blockade in lung cancer. Here immunoSEQ multiplex PCR was the method, and the copy in TCRdb shows in-frame clones only, minus some. The sample holds 80,000 or so clones, around 76% seen once. The sample in question was peripheral blood, obtained from a patient treated with radiotherapy plus ipilimumab. These receptors were collected from a human donor with non-small cell lung cancer whose response to radiotherapy plus ipilimumab could not be evaluated. Some clones in this sample may be carry-over from other donors' samples. CDR3s include the opening cysteine and the closing phenylalanine or tryptophan. Fields, in order: J gene, V gene, D gene, clone size, CDR3 length, CDR3 DNA, CDR3 protein. The D gene is left open where the match is weak. Rows give clone size only sometimes, using once, few, many, or a class for an expanded clone.

TRBJ2-5,TRBV4-2,-,once,15,TGTGCCAGCAGCCATACACAGGGTGTCAAAGAGACCCAGTACTTC,CASSHTQGVKETQYF
TRBJ1-5,TRBV28,-,-,16,TGTGCCAGCACCCCCATAGGGGGAGCCCTCGGACAGCCCCAGCATTTT,CASTPIGGALGQPQHF
TRBJ1-2,TRBV19,-,-,15,TGTGCCAGTAGTATATTACACAGGCGGGGGTATGGCTACACCTTC,CASSILHRRGYGYTF
TRBJ2-1,TRBV2,-,-,14,TGTGCCAGCAAGGGGGGGGGTCTTTACAATGAGCAGTTCTTC,CASKGGGLYNEQFF
TRBJ1-4,TRBV18,-,few,17,TGTGCCAGCTCACCCTTTGACATTGGGGCGCAGGTTGAAAAACTGTTTTTT,CASSPFDIGAQVEKLFF
TRBJ1-2,TRBV4-1,-,-,15,TGCGCCAGCAGCCAAGCCCCCCTCGTGGGGGGAGGCTACACCTTC,CASSQAPLVGGGYTF
TRBJ2-5,TRBV9,TRBD2,-,16,TGTGCCAGCAGCGGGGGTGCCCTGGGGGGGACTGAGACCCAGTACTTC,CASSGGALGGTETQYF
TRBJ1-2,TRBV4-3,-,-,17,TGCGCCAGCAGCCAAGATGGTGGAGCCTTGCAAAACTATGGCTACACCTTC,CASSQDGGALQNYGYTF
TRBJ1-6,TRBV5-5,-,-,16,TGTGCCAGCAGCTTGGATGGACAAGTAAGGAATTCACCCCTCCACTTT,CASSLDGQVRNSPLHF
TRBJ2-6,TRBV10-3,TRBD2,-,18,TGTGCCATCAGTGAGCCGGGGGGGCTCGGTCCTGGGGCCAACGTCCTGACTTTC,CAISEPGGLGPGANVLTF
TRBJ1-6,TRBV4-1,-,-,18,TGCGCCAGCAGCCAAGATAAGGGGCGGAGCTCCTATAATTCACCCCTCCACTTT,CASSQDKGRSSYNSPLHF
TRBJ1-4,TRBV5-5,-,-,17,TGTGCCAGCAGTCTTACCCCGGACGGAGGTGTGCATGAAAAACTGTTTTTT,CASSLTPDGGVHEKLFF
TRBJ2-7,TRBV19,-,-,14,TGTGCCAGTAGTCCGACAGCCAGCTCCTACGAGCAGTACTTC,CASSPTASSYEQYF
TRBJ1-1,TRBV5-1,TRBD1,-,17,TGCGCCAGCAGCTTAACCCCCGGGACAGGGGTGAACACTGAAGCTTTCTTT,CASSLTPGTGVNTEAFF
TRBJ2-3,TRBV6-5,TRBD2,-,13,TGTGCCAGCAGCTGGGGGGGAGAAGATACGCAGTATTTT,CASSWGGEDTQYF
TRBJ2-5,TRBV30,-,few,12,TGTGCCTGGAGCGGGTTCCAAGAGACCCAGTACTTC,CAWSGFQETQYF
TRBJ1-6,TRBV4-2,-,few,17,TGTGCCAGCAGCCAAGAAAGGGGGAGCTCCTATAATTCACCCCTCCACTTT,CASSQERGSSYNSPLHF
TRBJ1-1,TRBV6-5,-,once,16,TGTGCCAGCAGTTACTCGGCGGGGGGGCTGAACACTGAAGCTTTCTTT,CASSYSAGGLNTEAFF
TRBJ2-1,TRBV6-1,-,-,15,TGTGCTACGACCTTGACAGGAATCTCCTACAATGAGCAGTTCTTC,CATTLTGISYNEQFF
TRBJ1-2,TRBV19,-,-,14,TGTGCCAGTAGCCCCCCGTCGCTCGGGTATGGCTACACCTTC,CASSPPSLGYGYTF
TRBJ1-2,TRBV5-1,-,-,12,TGCGCCAGAGGAGGAGAATTAGGTGGCTACACCTTC,CARGGELGGYTF
TRBJ1-6,TRBV7-3,-,-,16,TGTGCCAGCAGCTTAAGCGGGCGTCGCCTTAATTCACCCCTCCACTTT,CASSLSGRRLNSPLHF
TRBJ1-2,TRBV6-1,TRBD1,few,15,TGTGCCAGCAGTGAAGGGAGGACAGGGTTTAGTGGCTACACCTTC,CASSEGRTGFSGYTF
TRBJ1-6,TRBV4-2,TRBD1,-,15,TGTGCCAGCAGCTGGACAGGGGGTTACAATTCACCCCTCCACTTT,CASSWTGGYNSPLHF
TRBJ1-5,TRBV28,TRBD1,-,16,TGTGCCAGCAGCCCGAGGGGGGGACAGGGAAGTCAGCCCCAGCATTTT,CASSPRGGQGSQPQHF